These T cell receptor beta chains were read from a single sample in a study of blood T cell repertoires in COVID-19. This table comes from immunoSEQ multiplex PCR, and its TCRdb copy is limited to in-frame clones, with some not included. Of about 250,000 clones detected, approximately 91% appear once; the ten largest clones hold 0.65% to 0.9%. Sequencing input: peripheral blood. The receptor source for this set is a woman aged 25 to 39 with acute or convalescent COVID-19. Both conserved end residues are part of each CDR3. D genes are given only for firm matches. Only some rows state a clone size, as once, few, many or a class for expanded clones.

clone size: NA
V gene: TRBV6-5
D gene: NA
J gene: TRBJ2-1
CDR3 protein: CASSSLSSSYNEQFF
CDR3 DNA: TGTGCCAGCAGTTCCTTATCGAGCTCCTACAATGAGCAGTTCTTC

clone size: few
V gene: TRBV19
D gene: TRBD1
J gene: TRBJ2-2
CDR3 protein: CATWKQGNDWAGELFF
CDR3 DNA: TGTGCCACCTGGAAACAGGGGAATGATTGGGCCGGGGAGCTGTTTTTT

clone size: NA
V gene: TRBV19
D gene: NA
J gene: TRBJ2-1
CDR3 protein: CASSNEVRSYNEQFF
CDR3 DNA: TGTGCCAGTAGTAACGAGGTACGCTCCTACAATGAGCAGTTCTTC

clone size: NA
V gene: TRBV6-1
D gene: TRBD2
J gene: TRBJ2-1
CDR3 protein: CASSERLAGYNEQFF
CDR3 DNA: TGTGCCAGCAGTGAGAGACTAGCGGGGTACAATGAGCAGTTCTTC

clone size: NA
V gene: TRBV3-1/TRBV3-2
D gene: TRBD2
J gene: TRBJ2-1
CDR3 protein: CASSQKTSGSTEQFF
CDR3 DNA: TGTGCCAGCAGCCAAAAGACTAGCGGGAGTACTGAGCAGTTCTTC

clone size: once
V gene: TRBV2
D gene: NA
J gene: TRBJ2-3
CDR3 protein: CASRQGVLTDTQYF
CDR3 DNA: TGTGCCAGCAGACAAGGGGTACTTACAGATACGCAGTATTTT

clone size: few
V gene: TRBV9
D gene: NA
J gene: TRBJ2-1
CDR3 protein: CASSVAPYNEQFF
CDR3 DNA: TGTGCCAGCAGCGTAGCCCCTTACAATGAGCAGTTCTTC

clone size: NA
V gene: TRBV24-1
D gene: TRBD2
J gene: TRBJ2-5
CDR3 protein: CATSEAGEQETQYF
CDR3 DNA: TGTGCCACCAGTGAGGCGGGAGAGCAAGAGACCCAGTACTTC

clone size: NA
V gene: TRBV4-3
D gene: NA
J gene: TRBJ2-2
CDR3 protein: CASSQEAGITGELFF
CDR3 DNA: TGCGCCAGCAGCCAAGAGGCCGGGATTACCGGGGAGCTGTTTTTT

clone size: few
V gene: TRBV11-2
D gene: TRBD2
J gene: TRBJ2-7
CDR3 protein: CASSPRLAGGYEQYF
CDR3 DNA: TGTGCCAGCAGCCCTAGACTAGCGGGAGGTTACGAGCAGTACTTC

clone size: NA
V gene: TRBV7-9
D gene: TRBD2
J gene: TRBJ2-1
CDR3 protein: CASSLGSGSSYNEQFF
CDR3 DNA: TGTGCCAGCAGCTTAGGAAGCGGGAGCTCCTACAATGAGCAGTTCTTC

clone size: NA
V gene: TRBV5-1
D gene: NA
J gene: TRBJ2-1
CDR3 protein: CASSLAIAENEQFF
CDR3 DNA: TGCGCCAGCAGCTTAGCCATCGCCGAGAATGAGCAGTTCTTC

clone size: NA
V gene: TRBV29-1
D gene: TRBD1
J gene: TRBJ1-5
CDR3 protein: CSVGTGNSNQPQHF
CDR3 DNA: TGCAGCGTCGGGACAGGGAATAGCAATCAGCCCCAGCATTTT

clone size: NA
V gene: TRBV10-3
D gene: TRBD2
J gene: TRBJ2-7
CDR3 protein: CAISVTSGRADRLYF
CDR3 DNA: TGTGCCATCAGTGTAACTAGCGGGAGGGCCGATCGGCTGTACTTC

clone size: NA
V gene: TRBV18
D gene: TRBD1
J gene: TRBJ2-1
CDR3 protein: CASTFTGTGAYNEQFF
CDR3 DNA: TGTGCCAGCACGTTTACGGGGACAGGGGCTTACAATGAGCAGTTCTTC

clone size: NA
V gene: TRBV6-6
D gene: NA
J gene: TRBJ1-2
CDR3 protein: CASRPPLLANYGYTF
CDR3 DNA: TGTGCCAGCAGACCTCCCCTTTTAGCTAACTATGGCTACACCTTC

clone size: NA
V gene: TRBV7-2
D gene: NA
J gene: TRBJ1-5
CDR3 protein: CASSPVGGGNQPQHF
CDR3 DNA: TGTGCCAGCAGCCCCGTGGGAGGGGGAAATCAGCCCCAGCATTTT

clone size: NA
V gene: TRBV6-2/TRBV6-3
D gene: TRBD1
J gene: TRBJ2-7
CDR3 protein: CASSAPRTGVNYEQYF
CDR3 DNA: TGTGCCAGCAGTGCGCCCCGGACAGGAGTTAACTACGAGCAGTACTTC

clone size: NA
V gene: TRBV7-2
D gene: NA
J gene: TRBJ1-1
CDR3 protein: CASSSGTHEAFF
CDR3 DNA: TGTGCCAGCAGCTCAGGGACACACGAAGCCTTCTTT

clone size: NA
V gene: TRBV7-2
D gene: TRBD2
J gene: TRBJ2-1
CDR3 protein: CASSLSSGRVSEQFF
CDR3 DNA: TGTGCCAGCAGCTTATCTAGCGGGAGAGTCAGTGAGCAGTTCTTC

clone size: NA
V gene: TRBV5-4
D gene: NA
J gene: TRBJ2-7
CDR3 protein: CASSLTLGGYEQYF
CDR3 DNA: TGTGCCAGCAGCTTGACACTAGGGGGCTACGAGCAGTACTTC

clone size: once
V gene: TRBV19
D gene: TRBD1
J gene: TRBJ1-4
CDR3 protein: CASSILRQGEEKLFF
CDR3 DNA: TGTGCCAGTAGTATATTGAGACAGGGGGAAGAAAAACTGTTTTTT

clone size: NA
V gene: TRBV4-1
D gene: TRBD1
J gene: TRBJ1-1
CDR3 protein: CASSQTQGQRNTEAFF
CDR3 DNA: TGCGCCAGCAGCCAAACCCAGGGACAGAGGAACACTGAAGCTTTCTTT

clone size: NA
V gene: TRBV29-1
D gene: NA
J gene: TRBJ2-7
CDR3 protein: CSVVAVAYEQYF
CDR3 DNA: TGCAGCGTTGTGGCAGTCGCCTACGAGCAGTACTTC

clone size: once
V gene: TRBV7-6
D gene: TRBD1
J gene: TRBJ1-2
CDR3 protein: CASSSRTGGEATF
CDR3 DNA: TGTGCCAGCAGCTCGAGGACAGGGGGCGAGGCCACCTTC

clone size: NA
V gene: TRBV6-5
D gene: NA
J gene: TRBJ1-5
CDR3 protein: CASTNGENQPQHF
CDR3 DNA: TGTGCCAGCACCAACGGGGAAAATCAGCCCCAGCATTTT

clone size: NA
V gene: TRBV6-5
D gene: NA
J gene: TRBJ2-1
CDR3 protein: CASKSASQRGNEQFF
CDR3 DNA: TGTGCCAGCAAGTCGGCTAGCCAAAGAGGGAATGAGCAGTTCTTC

clone size: NA
V gene: TRBV6-5
D gene: TRBD2
J gene: TRBJ2-1
CDR3 protein: CASSSTLTSGSNEQFF
CDR3 DNA: TGTGCCAGCAGTTCGACTCTGACTAGCGGGAGTAATGAGCAGTTCTTC

clone size: NA
V gene: TRBV7-2
D gene: NA
J gene: TRBJ1-4
CDR3 protein: CASSPLQGRGEKLFF
CDR3 DNA: TGTGCCAGCAGCCCACTCCAGGGGAGGGGTGAAAAACTGTTTTTT

clone size: NA
V gene: TRBV7-2
D gene: TRBD1
J gene: TRBJ2-1
CDR3 protein: CASSPSQGAPYNEQFF
CDR3 DNA: TGTGCCAGCAGCCCTAGCCAGGGGGCGCCCTACAATGAGCAGTTCTTC

clone size: NA
V gene: TRBV5-1
D gene: TRBD2
J gene: TRBJ2-1
CDR3 protein: CASSPWTSGSSYNEQFF
CDR3 DNA: TGCGCCAGCAGCCCCTGGACTAGCGGGAGCTCCTACAATGAGCAGTTCTTC

clone size: few
V gene: TRBV6-6
D gene: NA
J gene: TRBJ1-2
CDR3 protein: CATEGGANGYTF
CDR3 DNA: TGTGCCACCGAAGGGGGGGCGAATGGCTACACCTTC

clone size: NA
V gene: TRBV4-2
D gene: NA
J gene: TRBJ2-5
CDR3 protein: CASSQEGATQETQYF
CDR3 DNA: TGTGCCAGCAGCCAAGAGGGAGCGACCCAAGAGACCCAGTACTTC

clone size: NA
V gene: TRBV27
D gene: TRBD1
J gene: TRBJ2-5
CDR3 protein: CASSYGTGFRETQYF
CDR3 DNA: TGTGCCAGCAGTTACGGGACAGGGTTTCGGGAGACCCAGTACTTC

clone size: NA
V gene: TRBV7-2
D gene: NA
J gene: TRBJ1-2
CDR3 protein: CASSLGTGYNYGYTF
CDR3 DNA: TGTGCCAGCAGCTTAGGGACGGGGTATAACTATGGCTACACCTTC

clone size: NA
V gene: TRBV6-2/TRBV6-3
D gene: NA
J gene: TRBJ2-1
CDR3 protein: CASSYSMGEEAYNEQFF
CDR3 DNA: TGTGCCAGCAGTTACTCGATGGGGGAGGAGGCCTACAATGAGCAGTTCTTC

clone size: NA
V gene: TRBV3-1/TRBV3-2
D gene: TRBD1
J gene: TRBJ1-1
CDR3 protein: CASSQDRGLRVNTEAFF
CDR3 DNA: TGTGCCAGCAGCCAAGACAGGGGGTTGAGGGTGAACACTGAAGCTTTCTTT

clone size: NA
V gene: TRBV18
D gene: TRBD1
J gene: TRBJ1-6
CDR3 protein: CASSTEQGRSYNSPLHF
CDR3 DNA: TGTGCCAGCTCAACGGAACAGGGGCGCTCCTATAATTCACCCCTCCACTTT

clone size: NA
V gene: TRBV5-4
D gene: TRBD2
J gene: TRBJ2-3
CDR3 protein: CASSLEREDGTDTQYF
CDR3 DNA: TGTGCCAGCAGCTTAGAGCGGGAGGACGGCACAGATACGCAGTATTTT

clone size: few
V gene: TRBV11-2
D gene: NA
J gene: TRBJ2-7
CDR3 protein: CASTRSYEQYF
CDR3 DNA: TGTGCCTCCACCAGGTCCTACGAGCAGTACTTC

clone size: NA
V gene: TRBV4-1
D gene: TRBD1
J gene: TRBJ1-4
CDR3 protein: CASSPWTGGLEKLFF
CDR3 DNA: TGCGCCAGCAGCCCTTGGACAGGGGGCTTGGAAAAACTGTTTTTT

clone size: NA
V gene: TRBV19
D gene: NA
J gene: TRBJ2-1
CDR3 protein: CASSPQGSGNEQFF
CDR3 DNA: TGTGCCAGTAGTCCACAGGGTTCGGGGAATGAGCAGTTCTTC